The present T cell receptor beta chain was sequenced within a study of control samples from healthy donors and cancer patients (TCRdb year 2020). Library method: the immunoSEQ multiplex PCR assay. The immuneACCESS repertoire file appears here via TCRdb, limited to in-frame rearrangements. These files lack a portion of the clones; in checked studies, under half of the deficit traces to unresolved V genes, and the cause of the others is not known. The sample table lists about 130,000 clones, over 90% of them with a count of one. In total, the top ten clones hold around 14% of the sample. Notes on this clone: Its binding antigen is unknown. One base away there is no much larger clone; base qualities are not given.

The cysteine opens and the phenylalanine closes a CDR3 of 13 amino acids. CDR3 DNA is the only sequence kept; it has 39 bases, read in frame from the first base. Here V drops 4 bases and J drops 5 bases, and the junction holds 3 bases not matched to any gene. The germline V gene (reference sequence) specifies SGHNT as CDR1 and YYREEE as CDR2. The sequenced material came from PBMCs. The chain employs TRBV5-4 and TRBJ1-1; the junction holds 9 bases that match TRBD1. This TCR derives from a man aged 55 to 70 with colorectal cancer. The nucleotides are TGTGCCAGCAGCCAGGACAGGGGTACTGAAGCTTTCTTT. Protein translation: CASSQDRGTEAFF.